This TCR beta chain was sequenced for a study of post-analysis software for immune sequencing data. Broader study findings: Controls' normalized Chao1 diversity significantly exceeded that of multiple sclerosis patients. Five or six TRBV segments were significantly more frequent in patients than in controls. TRBV5-6, TRBV5-1 and TRBV20-1 were among these segments.

Looked up from germline, CDR1 is SQVTM and CDR2 is ANQGSEA. Trimming cost V 4 bases and J 2 bases, with 9 bases left between them. CDR3 length equals 13 residues. The TCR beta cDNA libraries contained unique molecular identifiers. From the PCR reads, TCRdb called clonotypes with MiXCR, one entry per CDR3 protein. This repertoire shows about 500,000 distinct CDR3 sequences, approximately 45% found once; its top ten account for about 12%. This clonotype was seen a handful of times. Its antigen is not identified. The TCR was taken from a girl aged 10 to 17 with multiple sclerosis. This rearrangement joins TRBV29-1 to TRBJ2-1; unclear D gene. The sequenced sample was blood. The CDR3 coding sequence is TGCAGCGTTGGGGGAAGGGCCTACAATGAGCAGTTCTTC. Protein: CSVGGRAYNEQFF.